What follows describes a single TCR beta chain. Researchers ran the PCR with 60 Vbeta and 13 Jbeta primers. TCRdb keeps only in-frame clones here, not all; method: immunoSEQ multiplex PCR. Among approximately 120,000 clones listed, about 81% were seen once. This entry is derived from a study of cytomegalovirus exposure and HLA in healthy donors. The V end lost 6 bases, the J end lost 4 bases, and 12 bases lay between the germline ends. CDR1 and CDR2 from the germline V gene are LNHDA and SQIVND (reference sequence). The CDR3 runs to 14 residues. The sample comprised PBMCs. The TCR was taken from a woman in her twenties or thirties in good health and CMV-seronegative. The chain couples TRBV19 to TRBJ1-4; the D gene is possibly TRBD1 (6 bases). Here the CDR3 reads CASRKTGVNEKLFF. CDR3 coding DNA: TGTGCCAGTAGAAAGACAGGCGTTAATGAAAAACTGTTTTTT.